These 20 T cell receptor beta chains share one sample of origin, sequenced in a study of OX40 agonist ivuxolimab in advanced cancers. Using immunoSEQ multiplex PCR, the repertoire was profiled, and TCRdb retains in-frame clones only, with some absent. The sample lists nearly 95,000 clones, 90% to 95% occurring once. This specimen consisted of CD4+ or CD8+ T cells sorted from blood, obtained in a trial of the OX40 agonist ivuxolimab. These receptors were collected from an adult with an advanced solid tumor such as melanoma, head and neck, liver or kidney cancer.

The rearrangement links TRBV4-1 to TRBJ2-1, with TRBD1 matching 11 bases. The CDR3 is made up of 17 amino acids. The trim removed 3 bases at V and 8 bases at J, leaving 12 bases unmatched. CDR1 and CDR2 (germline): MGHRA, YSYEKL. For the CDR3, the DNA is TGCGCCAGCAGCCATCCCTGGGGTGGACAGGGGGCCGATGAGCAGTTCTTC. Protein: CASSHPWGGQGADEQFF.

CDR3 DNA sequence: TGTGCCAGCAGTTCCCCTACGGGACAGCGGAGCTCCTATAATTCACCCCTCCACTTT. This encodes CASSSPTGQRSSYNSPLHF. V and J are TRBV28 and TRBJ1-6; 7 bases line up with TRBD1. Germline V lookup: CDR1 MDHEN, CDR2 SYDVKM. CDR3 size: 19 residues. J gave up 0 bases and V 4 bases, and 12 bases lay outside the gene matches.

The chain carries TRBV7-6 and TRBJ1-4; D is undetermined. CDR3 length equals 11 residues. Trimming left V 1 base short and J 12 bases short, with 6 bases between. Per the germline V gene, CDR1 is SGHVS and CDR2 is FNYEAQ. CDR3 sequence reads: CASSLGAELFF. For the CDR3, the DNA is TGTGCCAGCAGCTTAGGTGCTGAACTGTTTTTT. Full variable domain (rest looked up from reference TRBV7-6 and TRBJ1-4): GAGVSQSPRYKVTKRGQDVALRCDPISGHVSLYWYRQALGQGPEFLTYFNYEAQQDKSGLPNDRFSAERPEGSISTLTIQRTEQRDSAMYRCASSLGAELFFGSGTQLSVL.

The rearrangement joins TRBV5-1 to TRBJ1-1; D gene unclear. This CDR3 has 15 residues. The V and J ends lost 2 bases and 0 bases respectively, with 11 bases between them. Germline V lookup: CDR1 SGHRS, CDR2 YFSETQ. In nucleotides, the CDR3 is TGCGCCAGCAGCTTACTAGACACTCTGAACACTGAAGCTTTCTTT. Translated, it gives CASSLLDTLNTEAFF.

J is TRBJ2-1 and V is TRBV11-2; D uncertain. Trimming cost V 4 bases and J 10 bases, with 8 bases left between them. Looked up from germline, CDR1 is SGHAT and CDR2 is FQNNGV. The CDR3 is 11 amino acids. CDR3 sequence: CASSSVQEQFF. Written as DNA, the CDR3 is TGTGCCAGCAGCTCCGTGCAGGAGCAGTTCTTC.

The chain is built from TRBV15 and TRBJ1-2, with D hard to call. The CDR3 consists of 13 residues. Germline lookup yields CDR1 LNHNV and CDR2 YYDKDF (reference sequence). The V gene lost 4 bases and the J gene lost 2 bases, with 8 bases spanning the gap. CDR3 region: CATSTLGNYGYTF. The CDR3 DNA reads TGTGCCACCAGCACTCTCGGAAACTATGGCTACACCTTC.

This clone has only a few counts. The CDR3 sequence is CASSLVVEGISPLHF. The CDR3 bases are TGTGCCAGCAGCTTGGTGGTGGAGGGAATTTCACCCCTCCACTTT. The chain uses TRBV5-6 and TRBJ1-6; no definite D call. Germline values: CDR1 SGHDT, CDR2 YYEEEE. The CDR3 covers 15 residues. V was cut by 0 bases and J by 9 bases, with 13 bases left in between.

This clone was observed once. The J gene is TRBJ1-4, the V gene TRBV11-2, with D uncertain. The V gene's germline CDR1 is SGHAT and CDR2 FQNNGV. There are 14 residues in the CDR3. Trimming took 1 base from V and 8 from J, leaving 11 bases between them. The CDR3 protein is CASSLGVGYEKLFF. The CDR3 region has the DNA TGTGCCAGCAGCTTAGGGGTGGGTTACGAAAAACTGTTTTTT. The variable domain in full, with the rest retrieved from reference TRBV11-2 and TRBJ1-4, is EAGVAQSPRYKIIEKRQSVAFWCNPISGHATLYWYQQILGQGPKLLIQFQNNGVVDDSQLPKDRFSAERLKGVDSTLKIQPAKLEDSAVYLCASSLGVGYEKLFFGSGTQLSVL.

V gene TRBV6-6 combines with J gene TRBJ1-1; 7 positions agree with TRBD1. This CDR3 spans 15 amino acids. CDR1 is MNHNY and CDR2 is SVGAGI in the germline V gene (reference sequence). J lost 3 bases, V lost 2 bases, and 6 bases had no gene match. CDR3 nucleotides: TGTGCCAGCAGTTACCCCATCGACAGGGACACTGAAGCTTTCTTT. Translating gives CASSYPIDRDTEAFF.

The chain couples TRBV10-3 to TRBJ2-1; TRBD2 agrees at 9 bases. From germline, CDR1 is ENHRY and CDR2 SYGVKD. This CDR3 region has 14 residues. The V gene end was trimmed by 7 bases and the J gene end by 9 bases; junction bases not matched to a gene: 10. The CDR3: CAINAGTSLSEQFF. CDR3 in DNA: TGTGCCATCAATGCCGGGACTAGCTTGAGTGAGCAGTTCTTC.

The V and J genes are TRBV6-6 and TRBJ1-1; D is undetermined. The germline gives CDR1 MNHNY, CDR2 SVGAGI (reference sequence). The V and J ends lost 3 bases and 7 bases respectively, with 6 bases between them. The CDR3 is 11 residues long. This CDR3 is CASSYGGEAFF. CDR3 DNA sequence: TGTGCCAGCAGTTATGGCGGTGAAGCTTTCTTT.

The rearrangement uses TRBV5-5 and TRBJ1-5; D might be TRBD1 (6 bases). CDR3 length: 14 amino acids. Trimming cost V 2 bases and J 5 bases, with 11 bases left between them. Germline V gene data show CDR1 as SGHKS and CDR2 as YYEKEE (reference sequence). The CDR3 reads CASSFWAGDQPQHF. DNA of the CDR3: TGTGCCAGCAGCTTCTGGGCAGGGGATCAGCCCCAGCATTTT.

The chain carries TRBV10-3 and TRBJ2-3; 14 bases map to TRBD2. From germline, CDR1 is ENHRY and CDR2 SYGVKD. V shed 2 bases and J 1 base; nucleotides not matched to a gene: 11. This CDR3 contains 20 residues. The CDR3 reads CAISEPGTSGGVGGTDTQYF. CDR3 nucleotides: TGTGCCATCAGTGAGCCCGGGACTAGCGGGGGCGTGGGGGGCACAGATACGCAGTATTTT.

In DNA form, the CDR3 reads TGTGCCGTAAACAGGCTCCCTATCATAGGCTACACCTTC. As protein: CAVNRLPIIGYTF. The gene calls are TRBV30 and TRBJ1-2, with a weak D call TRBD1 (5 bases). Germline V gives CDR1 GTSNPN, CDR2 SVGIG (reference sequence). The CDR3 runs to 13 residues. Trimming shortened V by 8 bases and J by 8 bases, and 21 bases separated the two germline ends.

The chain has TRBV12-5 and TRBJ2-2; 8 bases align to TRBD1. Germline CDR1 LGHNT, CDR2 FRNRAP. The CDR3 totals 16 residues. The J segment lost 0 bases and the V segment lost 9 bases, leaving 9 bases of the junction unmatched. The CDR3 DNA follows: TGTGCTAGCGACGGCCCAGGGGGCCCGAACACCGGGGAGCTGTTTTTT. It specifies CASDGPGGPNTGELFF.

CDR3 protein: CASSPNRGAYEQYF. CDR3 coding DNA: TGTGCCAGCAGCCCCAACCGGGGGGCCTACGAGCAGTACTTC. V gene TRBV7-9 combines with J gene TRBJ2-5; TRBD2 aligns across 7 bases. The end of the DNA is better explained by TRBJ2-7, so the J call may be wrong. This CDR3 spans 14 amino acids. CDR1 and CDR2 (germline): SEHNR, FQNEAQ (reference sequence).

V is TRBV12-5 and J is TRBJ1-1, with 7 bases matching TRBD1. V was clipped by 5 bases and J by 1 base; unmatched bases: 1. Germline V gives CDR1 LGHNT, CDR2 FRNRAP. The CDR3 has 13 residues. The CDR3 nucleotides are TGTGCTAGTGGTAGACAGGGGAACACTGAAGCTTTCTTT. This translates into CASGRQGNTEAFF.

The chain combines TRBV19 with TRBJ1-2, with 8 bases that match TRBD1. The CDR3 contains 14 residues. Losses at the gene ends were 4 bases for V and 6 bases for J; bases not matched to a gene: 7. Germline values: CDR1 LNHDA, CDR2 SQIVND (reference sequence). CDR3: CASSTWTGFDGYTF. CDR3 nucleotide sequence: TGTGCCAGTAGTACTTGGACAGGGTTCGATGGCTACACCTTC.

The CDR3 DNA reads as TGTGCCAGCAGTGAATATGGGGACACCTCCTACGAGCAGTACTTC. It specifies CASSEYGDTSYEQYF. The chain joins TRBV6-1 to TRBJ2-7, with D possibly being TRBD1 (6 bases). CDR1 and CDR2 from the germline V gene are MNHNS and SASEGT. V was trimmed by 2 bases and J by 0 bases, leaving 11 bases between them. CDR3 length equals 15 residues.

The CDR3 reads CASSTPGSGPAGQYF. Written as DNA, the CDR3 is TGTGCCAGCAGTACTCCCGGGTCTGGCCCAGCCGGGCAGTATTTT. The chain carries TRBV2 and TRBJ2-3; the D is unclear. CDR3 length equals 15 residues. V was trimmed by 5 bases and J by 11 bases, leaving 23 bases between them. CDR1 and CDR2 from the germline V gene are SNHLY and FYNNEI. Filled out from reference TRBV2 and TRBJ2-3, the complete variable domain reads EPEVTQTPSHQVTQMGQEVILRCVPISNHLYFYWYRQILGQKVEFLVSFYNNEISEKSEIFDDQFSVERPDGSNFTLKIRSTKLEDSAMYFCASSTPGSGPAGQYFGPGTRLTVL.